This T cell receptor beta chain was documented in a study of cytotoxic CD8 clonotypes in ibrutinib-treated CLL (dated by TCRdb to the early 2020s). For the study in its entirety: The cohort was composed of about a dozen relapsed/refractory and about 15 treatment-naive patients; IGHV unmutated status was identified in 17 patients. Partial responses were observed in 24 patients and complete responses in 2; after a median follow-up of around 68 months, remission was maintained in around 14 patients and progression was observed in roughly 12. Samples at response were collected after a median of 12 months of treatment, with a range of roughly 6 to 40 months. An average of 255,043 productive templates and roughly 94,000 productive rearrangements was obtained per sample. Longitudinal samples were available for 26 of the 86 trial participants. Cryopreserved peripheral blood mononuclear cells were obtained prior to treatment, at the time of response, and at either disease progression or sustained remission. Every remission and progressive disease sample was obtained while ibrutinib was still being received by the patients.

Comment on this clone: What this receptor recognizes is not known. Base-call qualities are not available, and no considerably larger clone is one nucleotide away.

On a MiSeq, deep resolution sequencing aimed for a depth between 1 in 1 million and 1 in 200,000 T cells, with each clonotype covered around 9.2x on average. The immunoSEQ hsTCRB Kit was used to generate the TCR beta libraries. In the source study's methods: The data were analyzed with ImmunoSEQ Analyzer and ImmunoSEQ Data Assistant, and V, D and J gene assignments followed IMGT definitions. Clonality, with values ranging from 0 to 1, was calculated as one minus the normalized Shannon entropy of productive rearrangement frequencies. Public clonotype analysis was restricted to overrepresented clonotypes comprising at least 0.05% of each patient's repertoire. About twelve age-matched healthy donor repertoires from immuneACCESS were used as controls for clonality. TCRdb's version of the immuneACCESS table is confined to in-frame rearrangements and falls short of the full clone set. An unresolved V gene accounts for under half of the shortfall where checked; the remainder is of unknown origin. The V and J calls and clone size come from that table; D and trimming were worked out from the DNA. Recorded for this sample are roughly 180,000 clones; approximately 84% of them occurred a single time. The leading ten clones occupy about 4.5% of the sample.

Here is what the overall study found, with its caveats: At ibrutinib response clonality went up, during sustained remission it held steady, and at progression it dropped back toward baseline. At baseline, clonality was higher than in age-matched healthy donors and showed a strong correlation with circulating CD8+ T-cell counts. Sampling times were not matched between sustained-remission and progressing patients, and lymph node repertoires were not studied. Public clonotypes were rare and either contracted or stayed stable during treatment, and the rise in clonality at ibrutinib response reflected the expansion of private clonotypes.

The time point label of this sample denotes: approximately 25 months on ibrutinib. For TCR beta library preparation, about 2.2 micrograms of genomic DNA were extracted from the cryopreserved PBMCs. Longitudinal blood samples from CLL patients receiving ibrutinib monotherapy were subjected to high-throughput TCR beta sequencing. Patients were enrolled in a phase 2 open-label single-center ibrutinib monotherapy trial. The clonotype originates from a human donor with chronic lymphocytic leukemia. The sample was PBMCs, taken after 24 months of ibrutinib treatment.

The CDR3 corresponds to CASSLISGTNALHF. In nucleotides, the sequence is TGTGCCAGCAGCTTAATTTCCGGGACAAATGCCCTCCACTTT. This receptor chain uses TRBV7-9 and TRBJ1-6; a tentative D match to TRBD1 spans 6 bases. The CDR3 has 14 amino acids, counting the end cysteine and phenylalanine. The DNA shown is the 42-base CDR3, in frame from base 1. The germline V gene (reference sequence) supplies CDR1 SEHNR and CDR2 FQNEAQ. V loses 2 bases of germline sequence and J loses 14 bases, and the interval between the two ends is 16 bases. Reference TRBV7-9 and TRBJ1-6 proteins supply the regions before and after the CDR3; the full variable domain is: DTGVSQNPRHKITKRGQNVTFRCDPISEHNRLYWYRQTLGQGPEFLTYFQNEAQLEKSRLLSDRFSAERPKGSFSTLEIQRTEQGDSAMYLCASSLISGTNALHFGNGTRLTVT.